The 19 T cell receptor beta chains in this list originate from one sample, sequenced in a study of T-cell reconstitution after alpha-beta-depleted transplantation in children. Unique molecular identifiers were incorporated into the prepared TCRbeta library. TCRdb re-analysed the PCR reads in MiXCR, keeping a single row per CDR3 protein. The repertoire holds some 520,000 distinct CDR3 sequences, with approximately 32% as singletons. Sequenced material: PBMCs from the stem cell graft donor, taken from the stem cell graft. These TCRs come from a human donor who donated a stem cell graft to a child with aplastic anemia.

This clonotype was seen just once. The chain couples TRBV7-8 to TRBJ2-1; TRBD2 aligns across 8 bases. The junction had 9 bases not matched to a gene; V was cut back by 5 bases and J by 0 bases. The CDR3 contains 17 residues. CDR1 is SGHVS and CDR2 is FQNEAQ in the germline V gene. CDR3 DNA sequence: TGTGCCAGCAGCGATAGAGAGAGCGGGAGCTCCTACAATGAGCAGTTCTTC. This translates into CASSDRESGSSYNEQFF.

The chain carries TRBV4-3 and TRBJ2-1; 9 nucleotides agree with TRBD2. Germline CDR1 reads LGHNA; CDR2 reads YSLEER. The V and J ends lost 4 bases and 5 bases, in that order; junction bases with no gene match: 9. The CDR3 runs 16 residues. This CDR3 is CASSLTPGLANNEQFF. The CDR3 region has the DNA TGCGCCAGCAGCCTCACCCCGGGACTAGCTAACAATGAGCAGTTCTTC.

The V and J genes are TRBV5-1 and TRBJ2-3, with D tentatively TRBD2 (6 bases). This CDR3 region has 13 residues. Germline assignment: CDR1 SGHRS and CDR2 YFSETQ. V dropped 5 bases and J dropped 4 bases, with 11 bases sitting between them. In DNA form, the CDR3 reads TGCGCCAGCAGGGACGGGAGACCAGATACGCAGTATTTT. Amino acids: CASRDGRPDTQYF.

The chain combines TRBV5-4 with TRBJ2-5; TRBD2 is a possible D gene (5 bases). The CDR3 length is 14 residues. Germline CDR1 reads SGHNT; CDR2 reads YYREEE (reference sequence). Trimming shortened V by 2 bases and J by 3 bases, and 11 bases separated the two germline ends. The CDR3, as DNA: TGTGCCAGCAGCTTACCGGGAACAAAAGAGACCCAGTACTTC. It translates to CASSLPGTKETQYF.

This clonotype was counted once. J is TRBJ2-3 and V is TRBV7-2; 9 bases fit TRBD2. The trim removed 5 bases at V and 3 bases at J, leaving 12 bases unmatched. The CDR3 is made up of 17 amino acids. Per the germline V gene, CDR1 is SGHTA and CDR2 is FQGNSA. As DNA, the CDR3 is TGTGCCAGCAGCCCCCGGGGTAGCGGGAGTGGGACAGATACGCAGTATTTT. Translated: CASSPRGSGSGTDTQYF.

The chain is built from TRBV7-2 and TRBJ2-1; possibly TRBD1 for D (6 bases). Per germline, CDR1 SGHTA and CDR2 FQGNSA. The CDR3 totals 16 residues. Trimming pared 0 bases from V and 4 bases from J, leaving 13 bases between. The DNA for the CDR3 is TGTGCCAGCAGCTTAGCGCGGAGACAGGCTTACAATGAGCAGTTCTTC. Protein sequence: CASSLARRQAYNEQFF.

There are a few counts of this clonotype. J is TRBJ2-5 and V is TRBV15, with D perhaps matching TRBD1 or TRBD2 (5 bases each). V lost 7 bases, J lost 5 bases, and 17 bases lay in between. The length of the CDR3 is 14 residues. From germline, CDR1 is LNHNV and CDR2 YYDKDF (reference sequence). DNA for the CDR3: TGTGCCACCACCCCGGGACCTACGTTGGAGACCCAGTACTTC. It codes for CATTPGPTLETQYF.

The chain couples TRBV28 to TRBJ2-7; D not resolved. V gave up 8 bases and J gave up 9 bases, with 26 bases separating them. Germline loops: CDR1 MDHEN, CDR2 SYDVKM. The CDR3 runs to 15 residues. The CDR3 here is CASGREAGRLSGQYF. For the CDR3, the DNA is TGTGCCAGCGGTCGAGAGGCCGGACGACTTAGTGGGCAGTACTTC.

The V and J genes are TRBV7-9 and TRBJ2-5; D gene uncertain. Germline CDR1 and CDR2: SEHNR and FQNEAQ (reference sequence). CDR3 length equals 13 residues. V lost 1 base and J 5 bases, leaving 8 bases between the germline ends. CDR3 residues: CASSLDVRETQYF. CDR3 coding DNA: TGTGCCAGCAGCTTAGACGTTCGGGAGACCCAGTACTTC. The full variable domain, rest sourced from reference TRBV7-9 and TRBJ2-5, is DTGVSQNPRHKITKRGQNVTFRCDPISEHNRLYWYRQTLGQGPEFLTYFQNEAQLEKSRLLSDRFSAERPKGSFSTLEIQRTEQGDSAMYLCASSLDVRETQYFGPGTRLLVL.

The CDR3 is CASSPFSSGVSNIQYF. The DNA of the CDR3 is TGTGCCAGCAGTCCCTTTTCTAGCGGGGTCTCAAACATTCAGTACTTC. The chain employs TRBV27 and TRBJ2-4; 9 bases are shared with TRBD2. V lost 5 bases and J lost 6; bases outside the gene matches: 11. Germline-derived CDR1 and CDR2 are MNHEY and SMNVEV (reference sequence). The CDR3 contains 16 residues.

This chain links TRBV6-1 with TRBJ1-1; D call uncertain. This CDR3 spans 14 amino acids. Germline CDR1 is MNHNS and CDR2 is SASEGT. Trimming took off 5 bases at V and 1 base at J, with 11 bases between the two ends. The DNA of the CDR3 is TGTGCCAGCAGTCCCCCGTGGGGGAACACTGAAGCTTTCTTT. Translation gives CASSPPWGNTEAFF.

The chain has TRBV29-1 and TRBJ2-5, with TRBD1 matching 7 bases. This CDR3 is built from 15 residues. The germline CDR1 and CDR2 sequences are SQVTM and ANQGSEA. The V and J ends lost 3 bases and 2 bases, in that order; junction bases with no gene match: 9. CDR3 sequence (DNA): TGCAGCGTTGATTCGGCAGGGGGATGGCAAGAGACCCAGTACTTC. It codes for CSVDSAGGWQETQYF.

This clonotype was recorded a few times. This chain links TRBV18 with TRBJ2-7, with a tentative D call TRBD2 (6 bases). This CDR3 has 12 amino acids. Germline V CDR1 and CDR2: KGHSH, LQKENI. Trimming left V 3 bases short and J 8 bases short, with 11 bases between. The CDR3 region has the DNA TGTGCCAGCTCACCGGAGGGCTGGAAGCAGTACGTC. It codes for CASSPEGWKQYV.

This clonotype was seen a handful of times. This rearrangement joins TRBV20-1 to TRBJ2-7; D gene ambiguous. The V gene's germline CDR1 is DFQATT and CDR2 SNEGSKA (reference sequence). Trimming shortened V by 4 bases and J by 6 bases, and 10 bases separated the two germline ends. The CDR3 is 11 residues long. The CDR3 nucleotides are TGCAGTGCTAACCGGTTTGCCGAGCAGTACTTC. Protein product: CSANRFAEQYF.

The rearrangement joins TRBV10-3 to TRBJ1-2, with D unresolved. The germline V gene encodes CDR1 ENHRY and CDR2 SYGVKD. The CDR3 runs 16 residues. Trimming stripped 0 bases from V and 3 bases from J, with 14 bases between. The CDR3 region is CAISESSGITYYGYTF. CDR3 sequence (DNA): TGTGCCATCAGTGAGTCGAGCGGGATAACCTACTATGGCTACACCTTC.

This clonotype was recorded at least ten times. J is TRBJ2-7 and V is TRBV20-1, with D perhaps assigned TRBD1 or TRBD2 (5 bases each). V was trimmed by 3 bases and J by 2 bases, leaving 14 bases between them. Per germline, CDR1 DFQATT and CDR2 SNEGSKA (reference sequence). CDR3 length equals 14 residues. The CDR3 sequence: CSARGERPPYEQYF. The CDR3 DNA sequence: TGCAGTGCTAGGGGGGAGCGGCCGCCCTACGAGCAGTACTTC.

This clonotype was recorded at least ten times. V and J are TRBV6-5 and TRBJ2-6, with D possibly being TRBD1 (5 bases). The CDR3 has 19 amino acids. V was clipped by 1 base and J by 0 bases, with 16 bases between them. Germline CDR1 is MNHEY and CDR2 is SVGAGI. CDR3 coding DNA: TGTGCCAGCAGTTACTTGGACACAAGGTCTTACTCTGGGGCCAACGTCCTGACTTTC. It is translated as CASSYLDTRSYSGANVLTF.

This clonotype was found many times. The rearrangement links TRBV12-3 or TRBV12-4 to TRBJ1-1; 8 bases align to TRBD1. V shed 5 bases and J 0 bases; nucleotides not matched to a gene: 2. The CDR3 has 14 residues. The CDR3, as DNA: TGTGCCAGCAGTCCGACAGGGGTGAACACTGAAGCTTTCTTT. Amino acids: CASSPTGVNTEAFF.

This clonotype was observed a few times. The chain's CDR3 is CASTQRGGELFF. In DNA form, the CDR3 reads TGTGCCAGCACCCAAAGGGGTGGGGAGCTGTTTTTT. The J gene is TRBJ2-2, the V gene TRBV12-3 or TRBV12-4; tentative D call: TRBD1 (5 bases). V was pared by 7 bases and J by 8 bases, with 11 bases between. This CDR3 has 12 residues.